The source of this T cell receptor (beta chain) is a study of T cell changes during pregnancy in multiple sclerosis. Germline-derived CDR1 and CDR2 are SNHLY and FYNNEI. The CDR3 length is 15 residues. V dropped 6 bases and J dropped 1; count of bases not matched to a gene: 4. Assay used: immunoSEQ multiplex PCR; TCRdb lists only in-frame clones, some missing. Of 30,000 or so clones in the sample, about 88% were seen once. The rearrangement joins TRBV2 to TRBJ2-4, with 9 bases matching TRBD2. This TCR derives from a female donor with multiple sclerosis, enrolled in a pregnancy study. This specimen consisted of CD8+ T cells from peripheral blood mononuclear cells, obtained in the third trimester of pregnancy. CDR3 region: CASRRLADAKNIQYF. DNA of the CDR3: TGTGCCAGCAGGAGACTAGCGGACGCCAAAAACATTCAGTACTTC.